The clone carrying this T cell receptor (beta chain) occurred many times. The antigen remains unidentified. The V and J ends lost 3 bases and 6 bases, in that order; junction bases with no gene match: 4. CDR1 and CDR2 (germline): KGHDR, SFDVKD. The CDR3 covers 16 residues. This entry belongs to a study of T cells in Graves' hyperthyroidism and ophthalmopathy. Study results and limitations: Blood also contained most expanded thyroid clonotypes above 0.001.

The investigators amplified TCR beta CDR3 regions from RNA transcripts. The HTBI set primed first-round TCR CDR3 RT-PCR. One entry per CDR3 protein results from TCRdb running MiXCR on the multiplex PCR reads. The data show approximately 210,000 distinct CDR3 sequences, under 20% seen once. Hyperthyroidism, newly diagnosed and lasting under 2 months, affected patients aged 18 to 65. The study based diagnoses on clinical symptoms, serum thyroxine and TRAb, thyroid ultrasound and orbital computed tomography. Sequencing used blood. This TCR came from a man aged 45-60 years with Graves' hyperthyroidism. The chain combines TRBV24-1 with TRBJ2-1, with TRBD2 identical over 13 bases. CDR3 residues: CATSDIGLAGANEQFF. The CDR3 DNA is TGTGCCACCAGTGATATAGGACTAGCGGGAGCCAATGAGCAGTTCTTC.